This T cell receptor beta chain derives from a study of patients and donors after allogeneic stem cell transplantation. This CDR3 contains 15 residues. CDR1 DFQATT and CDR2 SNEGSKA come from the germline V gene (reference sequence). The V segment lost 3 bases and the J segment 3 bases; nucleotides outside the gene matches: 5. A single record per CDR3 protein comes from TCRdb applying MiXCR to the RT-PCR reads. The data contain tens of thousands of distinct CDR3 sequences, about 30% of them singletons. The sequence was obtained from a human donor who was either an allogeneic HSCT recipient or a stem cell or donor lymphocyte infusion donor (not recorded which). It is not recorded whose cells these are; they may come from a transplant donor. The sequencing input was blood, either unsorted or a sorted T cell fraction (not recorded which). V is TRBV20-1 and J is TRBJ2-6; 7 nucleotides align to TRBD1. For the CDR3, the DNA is TGCAGTGCTAGTCCAGGGGGTTATGGGGCCAACGTCCTGACTTTC. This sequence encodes CSASPGGYGANVLTF.